This paragraph covers one T cell receptor beta chain sequence. This specimen belongs to a study of blood T cell repertoires in COVID-19. CDR3 length equals 15 residues. Germline lookup yields CDR1 KGHSH and CDR2 LQKENI. Trimming pared 2 bases from V and 3 bases from J, leaving 11 bases between. Profiled with immunoSEQ multiplex PCR; TCRdb holds only in-frame clones, not every one. The table includes 350,000 to 400,000 clones, approximately 86% detected once. The source material was peripheral blood. The sequence came from a woman in her sixties or seventies with COVID-19, enrolled during active disease. V and J are TRBV18 and TRBJ1-3; D gene unclear. The CDR3 loop is CASSPEVAGGNTIYF. Here the CDR3 DNA reads TGTGCCAGCTCACCAGAGGTCGCGGGTGGAAACACCATATATTTT.